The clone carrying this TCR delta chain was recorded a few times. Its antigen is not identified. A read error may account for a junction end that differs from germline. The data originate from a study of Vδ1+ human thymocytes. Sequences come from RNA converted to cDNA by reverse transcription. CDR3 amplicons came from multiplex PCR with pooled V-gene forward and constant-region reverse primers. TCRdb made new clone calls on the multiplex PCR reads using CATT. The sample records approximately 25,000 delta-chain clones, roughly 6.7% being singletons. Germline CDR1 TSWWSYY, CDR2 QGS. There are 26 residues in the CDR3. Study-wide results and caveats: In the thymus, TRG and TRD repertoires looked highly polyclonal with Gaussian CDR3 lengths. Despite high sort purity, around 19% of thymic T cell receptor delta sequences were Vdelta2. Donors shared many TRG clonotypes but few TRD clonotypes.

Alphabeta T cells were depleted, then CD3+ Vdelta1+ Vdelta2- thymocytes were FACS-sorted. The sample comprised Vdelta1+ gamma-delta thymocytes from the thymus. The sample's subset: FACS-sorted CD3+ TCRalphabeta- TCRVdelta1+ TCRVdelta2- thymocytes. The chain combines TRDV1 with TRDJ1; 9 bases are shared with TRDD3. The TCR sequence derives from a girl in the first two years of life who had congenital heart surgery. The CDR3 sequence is CALGELQVAPYPTHTGGPSYTDKLIF. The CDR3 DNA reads TGTGCCCTTGGGGAACTTCAGGTAGCCCCGTATCCAACTCATACTGGGGGACCTTCGTACACCGATAAACTCATCTTT.